This paragraph covers one T cell receptor (beta chain) sequence. The antigen is not known. The source of the sample is a study of blood T cells in healthy people across ages. A second PCR of roughly 7 to 11 cycles used a sample-barcoded 5' primer and a J-beta primer mix. TCRdb passed the 5' RACE reads through MiXCR, listing each CDR3 protein once. This sample has some 750,000 distinct CDR3 sequences, with approximately 22% found just once. Regarding the study as a whole: Per-million-T-cell TCR beta diversity fell roughly linearly with age.

CDR1 and CDR2 (germline): DFQATT, SNEGSKA (reference sequence). V was pared by 7 bases and J by 4 bases, with 14 bases between. The CDR3 has 13 residues. This clonotype was sampled from an older man in good health. The V call is TRBV20-1, the J call TRBJ2-1, with D unclear. Sequences were obtained from blood. The CDR3 DNA follows: TGCAGTGTTAAGGGAAACCCTTACAATGAGCAGTTCTTC. It encodes CSVKGNPYNEQFF.